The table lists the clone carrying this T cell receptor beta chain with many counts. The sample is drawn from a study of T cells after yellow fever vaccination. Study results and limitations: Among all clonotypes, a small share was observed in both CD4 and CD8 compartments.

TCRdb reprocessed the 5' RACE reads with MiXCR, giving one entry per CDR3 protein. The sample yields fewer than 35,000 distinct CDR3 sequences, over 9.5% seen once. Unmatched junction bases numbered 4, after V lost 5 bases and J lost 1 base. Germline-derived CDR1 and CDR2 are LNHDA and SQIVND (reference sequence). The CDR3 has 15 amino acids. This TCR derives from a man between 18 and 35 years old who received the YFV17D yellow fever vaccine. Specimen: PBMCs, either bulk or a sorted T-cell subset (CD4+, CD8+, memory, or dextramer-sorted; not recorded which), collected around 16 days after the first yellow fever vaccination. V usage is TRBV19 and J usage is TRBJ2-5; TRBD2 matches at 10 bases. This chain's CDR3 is CASSPGLATQETQYF. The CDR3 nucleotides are TGTGCCAGTAGTCCGGGACTAGCGACCCAAGAGACCCAGTACTTC.